This is a list of T cell receptor beta chains from one sample in a study of response to subunit inactivated influenza vaccine. TCRdb processed the RT-PCR reads anew with MiXCR; each CDR3 protein has one entry. The repertoire holds roughly 540,000 distinct CDR3 sequences, with under 30% as singletons. The data also belong to a second study, concerning T cells expressing NK-cell markers.

The starting material was CD4+ T cells sorted from PBMCs, obtained roughly 12 days after vaccination. The receptors stem from a man aged 50-60 years who received an inactivated influenza vaccine. CDR3s include the opening cysteine and the closing phenylalanine or tryptophan. The D gene is left open where the match is weak. For some rows the clone size is stated as once, few or many, or as a class when expanded; others skip it.

DNA: TGTGCCAGCGGGGTCCCGGGTAGGGCCCAAGAGACCCAGTACTTC; CDR3: CASGVPGRAQETQYF; J: TRBJ2-5; size: few; D: -; V: TRBV5-5
DNA: TGCAGCGCCAGGACAGGTATGAACACTGAAGCTTTCTTT; CDR3: CSARTGMNTEAFF; J: TRBJ1-1; size: few; D: TRBD1; V: TRBV29-1
DNA: TGTGCCACCAGCAGAGATCCCGCAGGAGCCTACGAGCAGTACTTC; CDR3: CATSRDPAGAYEQYF; J: TRBJ2-7; size: few; D: -; V: TRBV15
DNA: TGTGCCAGCAGCTTAGAGGGGGCGCTTCCCGGGGAGCTGTTTTTT; CDR3: CASSLEGALPGELFF; J: TRBJ2-2; size: few; D: TRBD1; V: TRBV13
DNA: TGCGCCAGCAGTGAGTCCGGGACAGGGGACTGGGCCAAAGAGACCCAGTACTTC; CDR3: CASSESGTGDWAKETQYF; J: TRBJ2-5; size: -; D: TRBD1; V: TRBV10-1
DNA: TGTGCCAGCAGTCCGACAGGGGCTGGAATAGCCAAAAACATTCAGTACTTC; CDR3: CASSPTGAGIAKNIQYF; J: TRBJ2-4; size: -; D: TRBD1; V: TRBV12-3/TRBV12-4
DNA: TGCAGCGTTAGGACAGCCGCGAACACTGGGGAGCTGTTTTTT; CDR3: CSVRTAANTGELFF; J: TRBJ2-2; size: few; D: -; V: TRBV29-1
DNA: TGTGCCAGTAGTATGGATGGATTCACGAACACCGGGGAGCTGTTTTTT; CDR3: CASSMDGFTNTGELFF; J: TRBJ2-2; size: few; D: -; V: TRBV19
DNA: TGCAGTGGGGACAGGGGAGTTGAAGATACGCAGTATTTT; CDR3: CSGDRGVEDTQYF; J: TRBJ2-3; size: -; D: TRBD1; V: TRBV20-1
DNA: TGTGCCAGCAGCTTCGACAGGGGCCCCAGAAGCTACACCTTC; CDR3: CASSFDRGPRSYTF; J: TRBJ1-2; size: -; D: TRBD1; V: TRBV6-2/TRBV6-3
DNA: TGCGCCAGCAGCTTGGCCCCAGCGGGAGCGGGGGAGACCCAGTACTTC; CDR3: CASSLAPAGAGETQYF; J: TRBJ2-5; size: -; D: TRBD2; V: TRBV5-1
DNA: TGTGCCAGCTCGGGGGGGCCCATGAACACCGGGGAGCTGTTTTTT; CDR3: CASSGGPMNTGELFF; J: TRBJ2-2; size: many; D: TRBD2; V: TRBV28
DNA: TGCGCCAGCAGCTTGGTTGCTTGCCCTAAAGAGACCCAGTACTTC; CDR3: CASSLVACPKETQYF; J: TRBJ2-5; size: -; D: -; V: TRBV5-1
DNA: TGCGCCAGCAGCGGAGGGGGCCCGGTCACAGATACGCAGTATTTT; CDR3: CASSGGGPVTDTQYF; J: TRBJ2-3; size: -; D: -; V: TRBV5-1
DNA: TGTGCCAGCAGTCACCGTGACAGAGGGAGTGGCGGGGAGCTGTTTTTT; CDR3: CASSHRDRGSGGELFF; J: TRBJ2-2; size: few; D: -; V: TRBV6-5
DNA: TGTGCCAGCTCACTTCAGACAGGGCAAGAGACCCAGTACTTC; CDR3: CASSLQTGQETQYF; J: TRBJ2-5; size: -; D: TRBD1; V: TRBV18
DNA: TGCGCCAGCAGCCAAGTCACTGCAGGGGCCTTTGGCTACACCTTC; CDR3: CASSQVTAGAFGYTF; J: TRBJ1-2; size: -; D: -; V: TRBV4-3
DNA: TGTGCCAGCAGCCAAGAAACTAGCGAGAACAATGAGCAGTTCTTC; CDR3: CASSQETSENNEQFF; J: TRBJ2-1; size: few; D: TRBD2; V: TRBV4-2
DNA: TGTGCCAGCAGTGAATTGGCGCCCGGGGTCCCCTGCGAGCAGTACTTC; CDR3: CASSELAPGVPCEQYF; J: TRBJ2-7; size: many; D: -; V: TRBV2
DNA: TGCAGCGTTTTTGGTACGGCGAACACTGAAGCTTTCTTT; CDR3: CSVFGTANTEAFF; J: TRBJ1-1; size: -; D: -; V: TRBV29-1
DNA: TGCGCCAGCAGCTCCGGGACAGGGGGAACTCTGGCCCTCCACTTT; CDR3: CASSSGTGGTLALHF; J: TRBJ1-6; size: -; D: TRBD1; V: TRBV5-1
DNA: TGTGCCAGCAGCCCAGGTCTCCATCAGCCCCAGCATTTT; CDR3: CASSPGLHQPQHF; J: TRBJ1-5; size: few; D: -; V: TRBV28
DNA: TGTGCCAGTAGTACGGGACTAGCGGGGCTTTCAGCGGCAGATACGCAGTATTTT; CDR3: CASSTGLAGLSAADTQYF; J: TRBJ2-3; size: -; D: TRBD2; V: TRBV19
DNA: TGCGCCAGCAGCTTAACCGGGATATCTGATTTAGGTACGCAGTATTTT; CDR3: CASSLTGISDLGTQYF; J: TRBJ2-3; size: -; D: -; V: TRBV5-1
DNA: TGTGCCAGCAGCCGAAGAGGAACCAATGAGCAGTTCTTC; CDR3: CASSRRGTNEQFF; J: TRBJ2-1; size: -; D: -; V: TRBV7-8